The 6 T cell receptor beta chains below were found in one sample sequenced in a study of blood T cells in healthy people across ages. Using a J-beta primer mix together with a sample-barcoded 5' primer, a second PCR was run for about 7 to 12 cycles. TCRdb redid the calling of the 5' RACE reads with MiXCR, one entry per CDR3 protein. This sample has about 1,500,000 distinct CDR3 sequences; approximately 28% occur once, and the top ten carry 7.7%. Sequencing input: blood. These receptors originate from a woman aged 25 to 39 in good health.

This clonotype was observed a handful of times. The chain's CDR3 is CASRDSSEKLFF. CDR3 bases: TGTGCCAGCCGGGACTCGAGTGAAAAACTGTTTTTT. The chain combines TRBV12-3 or TRBV12-4 with TRBJ1-4, with D maybe TRBD1 (5 bases). The CDR3 extends over 12 amino acids. Trimming removed 8 bases at V and 7 bases at J, with 11 bases between.

In its sample, this clonotype was seen a few times. V and J are TRBV5-1 and TRBJ2-4; D possibly corresponds to TRBD2 (6 bases). The V end lost 4 bases, the J end lost 8 bases, and 25 bases lay between the germline ends. The germline V gene encodes CDR1 SGHRS and CDR2 YFSETQ. This CDR3 has 17 residues. As DNA, the CDR3 is TGCGCCAGCAGCCCCTACCGGCCGGGGGATGGGACGGACATTCAGTACTTC. Its protein product is CASSPYRPGDGTDIQYF.

This clonotype has ten or more counts. V gene TRBV12-3 or TRBV12-4 combines with J gene TRBJ2-7; perhaps TRBD2 as D (6 bases). V was trimmed by 6 bases and J by 2 bases, leaving 14 bases between them. The CDR3 runs to 14 residues. The CDR3 here is CASSGGIVAYEQYF. CDR3 nucleotide sequence: TGTGCCAGCAGCGGGGGTATAGTCGCCTACGAGCAGTACTTC.

The V call is TRBV5-1, the J call TRBJ2-7, with 14 bases matching TRBD2. The trim removed 1 base at V and 0 bases at J, leaving 3 bases unmatched. The CDR3 runs 17 residues. The germline V gene has CDR1 SGHRS and CDR2 YFSETQ. CDR3 amino acids: CASSLSGTSGGSYEQYF. The CDR3 region has the DNA TGCGCCAGCAGCTTGTCCGGGACTAGCGGGGGCTCCTACGAGCAGTACTTC.

The chain couples TRBV7-9 to TRBJ2-7; no clear D gene. CDR3 length: 16 residues. With 5 bases removed from V and 2 bases from J, the gap between germline ends came to 19 bases. Germline V gene sequence: CDR1 SEHNR, CDR2 FQNEAQ (reference sequence). Here the CDR3 reads CASSAFRTLSPYEQYF. The CDR3 DNA follows: TGTGCCAGCAGCGCATTCAGGACGTTGAGCCCCTACGAGCAGTACTTC. Based on the CDR3 plus reference TRBV7-9 and TRBJ2-7, the full variable domain is DTGVSQNPRHKITKRGQNVTFRCDPISEHNRLYWYRQTLGQGPEFLTYFQNEAQLEKSRLLSDRFSAERPKGSFSTLEIQRTEQGDSAMYLCASSAFRTLSPYEQYFGPGTRLTVT.

This clonotype was seen a few times. This chain joins TRBV7-9 and TRBJ2-7, with D possibly TRBD2 on 6 matching bases. Per the germline V gene, CDR1 is SEHNR and CDR2 is FQNEAQ (reference sequence). This CDR3 has 15 residues. V gave up 2 bases and J gave up 2 bases, with 13 bases separating them. CDR3 nucleotides: TGTGCCAGCAGCTTATTAAGCGGGTCCCCCTACGAGCAGTACTTC. Translation gives CASSLLSGSPYEQYF. Using reference TRBV7-9 and TRBJ2-7 for the parts outside the CDR3, the full variable domain is DTGVSQNPRHKITKRGQNVTFRCDPISEHNRLYWYRQTLGQGPEFLTYFQNEAQLEKSRLLSDRFSAERPKGSFSTLEIQRTEQGDSAMYLCASSLLSGSPYEQYFGPGTRLTVT.